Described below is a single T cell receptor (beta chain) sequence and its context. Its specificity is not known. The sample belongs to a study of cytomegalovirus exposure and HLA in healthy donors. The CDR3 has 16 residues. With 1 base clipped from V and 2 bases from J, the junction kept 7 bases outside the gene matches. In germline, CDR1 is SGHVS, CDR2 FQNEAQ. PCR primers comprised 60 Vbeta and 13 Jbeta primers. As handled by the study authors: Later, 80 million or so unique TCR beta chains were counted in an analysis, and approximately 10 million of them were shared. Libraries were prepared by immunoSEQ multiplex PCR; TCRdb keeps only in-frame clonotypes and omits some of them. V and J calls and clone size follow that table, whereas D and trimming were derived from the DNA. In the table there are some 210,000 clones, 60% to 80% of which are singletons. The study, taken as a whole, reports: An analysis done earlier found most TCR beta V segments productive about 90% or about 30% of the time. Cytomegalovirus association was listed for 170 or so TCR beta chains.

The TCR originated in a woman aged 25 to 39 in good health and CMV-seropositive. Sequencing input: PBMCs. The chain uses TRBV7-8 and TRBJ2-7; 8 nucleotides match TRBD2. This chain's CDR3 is CASSLGFLAGAYEQYF. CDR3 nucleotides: TGTGCCAGCAGCTTAGGTTTTCTAGCGGGTGCCTACGAGCAGTACTTC.